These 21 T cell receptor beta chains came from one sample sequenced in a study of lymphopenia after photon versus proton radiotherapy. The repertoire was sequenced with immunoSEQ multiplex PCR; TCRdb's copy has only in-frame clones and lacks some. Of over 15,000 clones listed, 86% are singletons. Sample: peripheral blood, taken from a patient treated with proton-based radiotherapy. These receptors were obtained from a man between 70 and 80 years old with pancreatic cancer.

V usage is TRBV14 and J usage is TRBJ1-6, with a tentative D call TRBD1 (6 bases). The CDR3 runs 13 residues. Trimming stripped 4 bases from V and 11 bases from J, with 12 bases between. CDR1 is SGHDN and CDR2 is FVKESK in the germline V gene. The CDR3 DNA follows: TGTGCCAGCAGCCTAACAGGGATGACACCCCTCCACTTT. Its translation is CASSLTGMTPLHF.

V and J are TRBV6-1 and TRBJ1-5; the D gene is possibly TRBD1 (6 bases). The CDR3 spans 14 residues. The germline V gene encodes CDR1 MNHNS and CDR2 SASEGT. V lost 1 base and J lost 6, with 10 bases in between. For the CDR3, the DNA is TGTGCCAGCAGTGAAGACAGGGTGGGTCAGCCCCAGCATTTT. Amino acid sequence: CASSEDRVGQPQHF.

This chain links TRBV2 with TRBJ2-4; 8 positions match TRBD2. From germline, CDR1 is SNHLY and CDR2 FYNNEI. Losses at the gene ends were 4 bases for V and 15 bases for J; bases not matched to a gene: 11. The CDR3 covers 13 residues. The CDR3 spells CASSGDSGTSAYF. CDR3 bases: TGTGCCAGCAGTGGAGATAGCGGGACTAGTGCGTACTTC.

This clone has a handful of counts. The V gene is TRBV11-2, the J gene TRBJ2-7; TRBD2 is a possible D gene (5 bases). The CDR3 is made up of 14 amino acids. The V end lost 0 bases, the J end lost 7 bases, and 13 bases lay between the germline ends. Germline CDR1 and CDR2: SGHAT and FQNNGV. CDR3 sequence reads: CASSLDKGGWEQYF. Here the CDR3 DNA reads TGTGCCAGCAGCTTAGATAAAGGCGGGTGGGAGCAGTACTTC.

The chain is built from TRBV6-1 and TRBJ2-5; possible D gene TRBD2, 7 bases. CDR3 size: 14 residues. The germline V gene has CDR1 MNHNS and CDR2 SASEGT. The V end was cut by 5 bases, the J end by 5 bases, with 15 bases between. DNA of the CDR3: TGTGCCAGCAGTTTGGGAGGGGGAAGGGAGACCCAGTACTTC. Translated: CASSLGGGRETQYF.

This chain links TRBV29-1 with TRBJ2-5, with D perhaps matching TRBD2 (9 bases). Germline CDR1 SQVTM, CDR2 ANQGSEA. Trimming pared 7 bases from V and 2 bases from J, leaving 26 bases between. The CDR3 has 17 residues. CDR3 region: CSAKPRGRAGGQETQYF. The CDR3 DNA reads TGCAGCGCCAAGCCCAGGGGGCGAGCGGGAGGACAAGAGACCCAGTACTTC.

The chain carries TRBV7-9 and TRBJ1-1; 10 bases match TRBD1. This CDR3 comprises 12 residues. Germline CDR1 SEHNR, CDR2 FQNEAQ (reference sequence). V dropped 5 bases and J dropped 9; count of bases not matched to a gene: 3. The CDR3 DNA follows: TGTGCCAGCAGCCTTGACAGGGGGCAAGCTTTCTTT. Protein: CASSLDRGQAFF.

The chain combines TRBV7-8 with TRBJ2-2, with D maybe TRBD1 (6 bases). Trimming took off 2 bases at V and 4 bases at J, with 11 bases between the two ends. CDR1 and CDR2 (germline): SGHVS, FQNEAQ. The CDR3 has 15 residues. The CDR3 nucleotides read TGTGCCAGCAGCTTACTACAGGGACCCACCGGGGAGCTGTTTTTT. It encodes CASSLLQGPTGELFF.

In DNA, the CDR3 is TGTGCCAGCAATTATTTCTGGGGCGGGGGAGACTATGGCTACACCTTC. This sequence encodes CASNYFWGGGDYGYTF. The V and J genes are TRBV4-2 and TRBJ1-2, with a tentative D call TRBD1 (5 bases). Germline V gene sequence: CDR1 LGHNA, CDR2 YNFKEQ. V lost 7 bases to trimming and J lost 3 bases, with 21 bases between them. This CDR3 is built from 16 residues.

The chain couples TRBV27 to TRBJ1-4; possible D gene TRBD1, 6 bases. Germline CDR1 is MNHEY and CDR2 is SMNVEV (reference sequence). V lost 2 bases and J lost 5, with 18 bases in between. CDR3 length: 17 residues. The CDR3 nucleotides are TGTGCCAGCAGTTTAGTAGCCAGGGGCGGCAGCAATGAAAAACTGTTTTTT. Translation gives CASSLVARGGSNEKLFF.

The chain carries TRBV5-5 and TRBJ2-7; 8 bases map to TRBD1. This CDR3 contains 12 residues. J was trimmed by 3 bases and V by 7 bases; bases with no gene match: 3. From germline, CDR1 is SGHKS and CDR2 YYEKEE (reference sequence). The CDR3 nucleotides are TGTGCCAGCGATGGACAGGGCTACGAGCAGTACTTC. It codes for CASDGQGYEQYF.

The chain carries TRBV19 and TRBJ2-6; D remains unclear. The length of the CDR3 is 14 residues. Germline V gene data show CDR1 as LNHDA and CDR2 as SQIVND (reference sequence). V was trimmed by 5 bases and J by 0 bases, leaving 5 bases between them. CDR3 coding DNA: TGTGCCAGTAGTGTGAGCTCTGGGGCCAACGTCCTGACTTTC. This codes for CASSVSSGANVLTF.

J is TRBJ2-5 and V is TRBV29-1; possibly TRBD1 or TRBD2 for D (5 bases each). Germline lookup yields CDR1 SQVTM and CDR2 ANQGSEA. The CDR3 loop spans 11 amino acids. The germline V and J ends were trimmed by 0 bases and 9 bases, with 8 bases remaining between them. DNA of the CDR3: TGCAGCGTTGAAGATAGAGGGGCCCAGTACTTC. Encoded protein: CSVEDRGAQYF.

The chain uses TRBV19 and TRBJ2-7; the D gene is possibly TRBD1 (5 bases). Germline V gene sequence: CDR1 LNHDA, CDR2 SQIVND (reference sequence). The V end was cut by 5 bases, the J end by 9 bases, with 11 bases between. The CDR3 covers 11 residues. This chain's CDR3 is CASSPQGMQYF. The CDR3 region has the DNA TGTGCCAGTAGTCCCCAGGGAATGCAGTACTTC.

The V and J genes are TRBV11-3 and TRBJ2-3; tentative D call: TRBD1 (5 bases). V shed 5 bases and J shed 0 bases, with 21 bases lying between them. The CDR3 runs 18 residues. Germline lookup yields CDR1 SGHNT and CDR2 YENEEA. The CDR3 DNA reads TGTGCCAGCAGCCACGGGTGGCAGGGAATAGTTAGCACAGATACGCAGTATTTT. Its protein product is CASSHGWQGIVSTDTQYF.

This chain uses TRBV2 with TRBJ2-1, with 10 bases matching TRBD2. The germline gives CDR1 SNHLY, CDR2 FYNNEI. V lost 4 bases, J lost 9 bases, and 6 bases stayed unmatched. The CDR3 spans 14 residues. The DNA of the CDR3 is TGTGCCAGCAGTGTGACTAGCGGGCTAGGTGAGCAGTTCTTC. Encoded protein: CASSVTSGLGEQFF.

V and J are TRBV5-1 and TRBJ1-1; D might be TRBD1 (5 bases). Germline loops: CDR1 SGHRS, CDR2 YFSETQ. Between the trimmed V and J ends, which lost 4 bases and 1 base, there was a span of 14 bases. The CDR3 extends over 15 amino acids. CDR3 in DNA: TGCGCCAGCAGCCTCAGGGACCTGGGGAACACTGAAGCTTTCTTT. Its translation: CASSLRDLGNTEAFF.

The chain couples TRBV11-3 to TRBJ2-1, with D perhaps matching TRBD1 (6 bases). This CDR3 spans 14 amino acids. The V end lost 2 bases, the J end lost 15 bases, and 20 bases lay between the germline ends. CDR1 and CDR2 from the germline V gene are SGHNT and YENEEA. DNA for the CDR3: TGTGCCAGCAGCTTACGGACAGTTGATGAGAATCCGTTCTTC. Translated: CASSLRTVDENPFF.

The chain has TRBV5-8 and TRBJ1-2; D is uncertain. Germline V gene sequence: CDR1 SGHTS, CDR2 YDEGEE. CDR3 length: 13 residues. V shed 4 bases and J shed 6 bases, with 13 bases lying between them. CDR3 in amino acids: CASSPGRRHGYTF. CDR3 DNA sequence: TGTGCCAGCAGCCCTGGACGGCGCCATGGCTACACCTTC.

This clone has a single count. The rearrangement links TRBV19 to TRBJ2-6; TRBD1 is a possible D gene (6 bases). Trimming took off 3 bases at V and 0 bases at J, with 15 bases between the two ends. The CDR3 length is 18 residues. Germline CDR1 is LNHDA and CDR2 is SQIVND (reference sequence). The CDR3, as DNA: TGTGCCAGTAGTATCCCATCCGGACAGCCCTCTGGGGCCAACGTCCTGACTTTC. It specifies CASSIPSGQPSGANVLTF.

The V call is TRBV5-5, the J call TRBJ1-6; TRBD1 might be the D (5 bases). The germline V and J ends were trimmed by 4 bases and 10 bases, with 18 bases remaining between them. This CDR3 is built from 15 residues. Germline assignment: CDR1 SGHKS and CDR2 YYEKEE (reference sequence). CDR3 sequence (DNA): TGTGCCAGCAGCGCGGCGGGGGTGTGGGGATCACCCCTCCACTTT. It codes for CASSAAGVWGSPLHF.